The 18 T cell receptor beta chains presented below share a single source sample, sequenced in a study of cytomegalovirus exposure and HLA in healthy donors. Generated by immunoSEQ multiplex PCR, the TCRdb table keeps only in-frame clones and is missing some. Of 45,000 to 70,000 clones in the sample, over 90% are singletons; the top ten hold approximately 5.5%. The sample was PBMCs. These receptors were obtained from a woman aged 18-29 years in good health and CMV-seronegative.

This chain uses TRBV6-5 with TRBJ1-1, with D possibly being TRBD1 (5 bases). Trimming removed 4 bases at V and 9 bases at J, with 9 bases between. The V gene's germline CDR1 is MNHEY and CDR2 SVGAGI. CDR3 length equals 11 residues. In DNA, the CDR3 is TGTGCCAGCAGTTCAGGGTCTAAAGCTTTCTTT. Protein product: CASSSGSKAFF.

The rearrangement uses TRBV6-5 and TRBJ2-1, with 9 positions matching TRBD2. Germline V gene sequence: CDR1 MNHEY, CDR2 SVGAGI. The V and J ends lost 8 bases and 8 bases, in that order; junction bases with no gene match: 7. This CDR3 has 13 residues. In nucleotides, the CDR3 is TGTGCCAGCCGTGGACTAGCGTGGGATGAGCAGTTCTTC. This sequence encodes CASRGLAWDEQFF.

The V and J genes are TRBV15 and TRBJ2-7; possible D gene TRBD1, 6 bases. The V gene's germline CDR1 is LNHNV and CDR2 YYDKDF (reference sequence). V was shortened by 8 bases and J by 7 bases, with 21 bases between the two germline ends. The CDR3 has 14 residues. Here the CDR3 reads CATQPGFSRGEQYF. The DNA of the CDR3 is TGTGCCACCCAGCCAGGTTTTAGTAGGGGGGAGCAGTACTTC.

The chain is built from TRBV6-1 and TRBJ2-3; 8 nucleotides agree with TRBD1. This CDR3 spans 16 amino acids. The V gene end was trimmed by 0 bases and the J gene end by 1 base; junction bases not matched to a gene: 3. The germline CDR1 and CDR2 sequences are MNHNS and SASEGT. The CDR3 loop reads CASSEARGQGTDTQYF. For the CDR3, the DNA is TGTGCCAGCAGTGAAGCAAGGGGACAGGGCACAGATACGCAGTATTTT.

This clone appeared a single time. The J gene is TRBJ2-7, the V gene TRBV10-2; a possible D gene is TRBD1 (5 bases). Trimming removed 4 bases from V and 6 bases from J, with 10 bases in between. The CDR3 has 12 residues. Germline lookup yields CDR1 WSHSY and CDR2 SAAADI. The CDR3 sequence is CASSVAGSEQYV. In nucleotides, the CDR3 is TGCGCCAGCAGTGTGGCAGGGTCCGAGCAGTACGTC.

This clone came up a few times. This chain connects TRBV29-1 to TRBJ2-1; D ambiguous. The CDR3 runs to 11 residues. V was clipped by 4 bases and J by 4 bases, with 5 bases between them. The germline V gene has CDR1 SQVTM and CDR2 ANQGSEA. CDR3 nucleotides: TGCAGCGTTGCTCCTTACAATGAGCAGTTCTTC. Protein product: CSVAPYNEQFF.

This clone was counted only a few times. The genes are TRBV20-1 and TRBJ2-1; D is possibly TRBD2 (5 bases). Trimming pared 2 bases from V and 10 bases from J, leaving 9 bases between. The CDR3 has 11 amino acids. Germline-derived CDR1 and CDR2 are DFQATT and SNEGSKA (reference sequence). The CDR3 protein is CSARSGIEQFF. For the CDR3, the DNA is TGCAGTGCTAGATCGGGGATAGAGCAGTTCTTC.

The chain employs TRBV6-1 and TRBJ1-2; 8 bases line up with TRBD1. The V gene end was trimmed by 6 bases and the J gene end by 8 bases; junction bases not matched to a gene: 14. Germline V gene data show CDR1 as MNHNS and CDR2 as SASEGT. The CDR3 contains 15 residues. The CDR3 nucleotides are TGTGCCAGCAGGGGCCCCCTGGGCGGGACAGGCGGCTACACCTTC. This translates into CASRGPLGGTGGYTF.

The rearrangement joins TRBV18 to TRBJ2-3; tentatively, D is TRBD1 (5 bases). Trimming left V 3 bases short and J 3 bases short, with 10 bases between. CDR1 KGHSH and CDR2 LQKENI come from the germline V gene. The CDR3 contains 14 residues. CDR3 DNA: TGTGCCAGCTCACCCCCAAGGGGAACAGATACGCAGTATTTT. Translation gives CASSPPRGTDTQYF.

This clone was observed a single time. This chain connects TRBV2 to TRBJ2-1, with TRBD1 matching 8 bases. Germline assignment: CDR1 SNHLY and CDR2 FYNNEI. The CDR3 consists of 15 residues. Trimming at V came to 6 bases and at J to 1 base, leaving 5 bases not matched to a gene. As DNA, the CDR3 is TGTGCCAGCAGCTTGGGGACAGGTTCCTACAATGAGCAGTTCTTC. Its protein is CASSLGTGSYNEQFF.

The V and J genes are TRBV18 and TRBJ2-5; a possible D gene is TRBD2 (6 bases). This CDR3 has 12 residues. CDR1 KGHSH and CDR2 LQKENI come from the germline V gene. V was trimmed by 3 bases and J by 4 bases, leaving 6 bases between them. CDR3 protein: CASSPGGETQYF. Written as DNA, the CDR3 is TGTGCCAGCTCACCCGGGGGAGAGACCCAGTACTTC.

V gene TRBV29-1 combines with J gene TRBJ1-2; no firm D call. The germline V and J ends were trimmed by 4 bases and 8 bases, with 17 bases remaining between them. Germline CDR1 is SQVTM and CDR2 is ANQGSEA. The CDR3 loop spans 13 amino acids. CDR3 sequence (DNA): TGCAGCGTTGTGGGCCTGACTACCCCCGGCTACACCTTC. Translated: CSVVGLTTPGYTF.

This chain joins TRBV7-3 and TRBJ2-2, with D maybe TRBD1 (6 bases). The CDR3 contains 12 residues. Germline lookup yields CDR1 SGHTA and CDR2 FQGTGA. V was trimmed by 8 bases and J by 6 bases, leaving 10 bases between them. The CDR3 nucleotides read TGTGCCAGCGGGGGCGAGGCCGGGGAGCTGTTTTTT. Translation gives CASGGEAGELFF.

V gene TRBV2 combines with J gene TRBJ1-5; D perhaps matches TRBD1 (5 bases). V was trimmed by 4 bases and J by 4 bases, leaving 14 bases between them. This CDR3 region has 15 residues. Germline CDR1 SNHLY, CDR2 FYNNEI. The CDR3, as DNA: TGTGCCAGCAGTGCAGGGTCCTCTTCTAATCAGCCCCAGCATTTT. Translated: CASSAGSSSNQPQHF.

The rearrangement uses TRBV5-4 and TRBJ2-2, with D unclear. Between the trimmed V and J ends, which lost 0 bases and 4 bases, there was a span of 10 bases. Germline loops: CDR1 SGHNT, CDR2 YYREEE (reference sequence). This CDR3 region has 15 residues. CDR3 sequence: CASSLAPPSTGELFF. CDR3 nucleotides: TGTGCCAGCAGCTTGGCCCCCCCTAGCACCGGGGAGCTGTTTTTT.

V is TRBV30 and J is TRBJ2-2; 16 positions agree with TRBD2. Losses at the gene ends were 4 bases for V and 7 bases for J; bases not matched to a gene: 12. The CDR3 is 18 amino acids. CDR1 and CDR2 from the germline V gene are GTSNPN and SVGIG (reference sequence). The CDR3 region has the DNA TGTGCCTGGAAATCACGGTCGGGACTAGCGGGAGGGTACGGGGAGCTGTTTTTT. Amino acid sequence: CAWKSRSGLAGGYGELFF. The full variable domain, rest sourced from reference TRBV30 and TRBJ2-2, is SQTIHQWPATLVQPVGSPLSLECTVEGTSNPNLYWYRQAAGRGLQLLFYSVGIGQISSEVPQNLSASRPQDRQFILSSKKLLLSDSGFYLCAWKSRSGLAGGYGELFFGEGSRLTVL.

CDR3 sequence reads: CASSYGQMNTEAFF. In DNA form, the CDR3 reads TGTGCCAGCAGTTACGGGCAAATGAACACTGAAGCTTTCTTT. The chain combines TRBV6-5 with TRBJ1-1; D unclear. Per germline, CDR1 MNHEY and CDR2 SVGAGI. Trimming left V 2 bases short and J 0 bases short, with 7 bases between. This CDR3 contains 14 residues.

This clone has only one observation. The rearrangement links TRBV19 to TRBJ2-1; 10 bases line up with TRBD1. Germline V CDR1 and CDR2: LNHDA, SQIVND (reference sequence). V lost 4 bases and J lost 3; bases outside the gene matches: 12. The CDR3 has 18 residues. The chain's CDR3 is CASSKTGTGALFYNEQFF. CDR3 in DNA: TGTGCCAGTAGTAAAACCGGGACAGGGGCCCTATTCTACAATGAGCAGTTCTTC.